One and the same sample provided the 23 T cell receptor beta chains below, sequenced in a study. A single record per CDR3 protein comes from TCRdb applying MiXCR to the 5' RACE reads. The sample shows roughly 10,000 distinct CDR3 sequences, 25% to 30% of them seen only once. The sorted Tregs were CD4+CD25+CD127-/low cells. The sequencing sample was made of Tregs sorted from a lymph node. These receptor sequences come from a female donor with breast cancer.

The chain uses TRBV7-9 and TRBJ1-1; D remains unclear. The CDR3 length is 12 residues. Trimming took off 5 bases at V and 1 base at J, with 5 bases between the two ends. CDR1 and CDR2 from the germline V gene are SEHNR and FQNEAQ (reference sequence). CDR3 nucleotides: TGTGCCAGCAGCATACGGAACACTGAAGCTTTCTTT. Translated, it gives CASSIRNTEAFF.

In its sample, this clonotype is medium-sized. The chain joins TRBV7-6 to TRBJ1-3; D is possibly TRBD1 (5 bases). Germline CDR1 reads SGHVS; CDR2 reads FNYEAQ. The CDR3 is 15 residues long. The V end lost 5 bases, the J end lost 0 bases, and 11 bases lay between the germline ends. CDR3 sequence reads: CASSGDRNSGNTIYF. CDR3 sequence (DNA): TGTGCCAGCAGCGGCGACAGAAACTCTGGAAACACCATATATTTT.

About this clonotype: At one end the junction does not follow the germline gene, possibly because of a read error. The chain uses TRBV5-5 and TRBJ1-2; D not certain. Germline values: CDR1 SGHKS, CDR2 YYEKEE (reference sequence). The CDR3 is 13 residues long. The CDR3 nucleotides are TGTGCCAGCAGCCAGCATGATAACTATGGCTACTCCTTC. Protein: CASSQHDNYGYSF.

By share, this clonotype counts as medium-sized. The V gene is TRBV20-1, the J gene TRBJ2-7; TRBD1 might be the D (6 bases). Germline-derived CDR1 and CDR2 are DFQATT and SNEGSKA (reference sequence). V was clipped by 2 bases and J by 7 bases, with 18 bases between them. The CDR3 contains 14 residues. CDR3 sequence reads: CSARLRDTLDEQYF. The CDR3 region has the DNA TGCAGTGCTAGACTAAGGGACACTTTGGATGAGCAGTACTTC.

Ten or more counts support this clonotype. The chain combines TRBV6-5 with TRBJ2-1; a possible D gene is TRBD2 (5 bases). The V and J ends lost 6 bases and 6 bases respectively, with 15 bases between them. CDR1 is MNHEY, CDR2 SVGAGI, per germline. The CDR3 contains 14 residues. In nucleotides, the CDR3 is TGTGCCAGCAGGGGCAGCGGATTTCGCAATGAGCAGTTCTTC. Translation: CASRGSGFRNEQFF.

Remarks on this clonotype: A read error may produce the germline difference seen at one junction end. The CDR3 protein is CGAREWFPSGGQLQHF. DNA of the CDR3: TGCGGTGCTAGAGAATGGTTTCCCTCGGGGGGTCAGCTCCAGCATTTT. The chain recombines TRBV20-1 with TRBJ1-5; D might be TRBD1 (5 bases). The germline CDR1 and CDR2 sequences are DFQATT and SNEGSKA (reference sequence). The CDR3 contains 16 residues.

A remark on this clonotype: This could be a read error, since a much larger clone is one nucleotide away. The rearrangement uses TRBV6-1 and TRBJ1-1; D call uncertain. This CDR3 region has 12 residues. Germline values: CDR1 MNHNS, CDR2 SASEGT. CDR3 bases: TGTGCCAGCAAAGAGGACGTCACTGAAGCTCTCTTT. Amino acids: CASKEDVTEALF.

Only a few counts were recorded for this clonotype. The chain is built from TRBV6-5 and TRBJ2-1; possibly TRBD2 for D (5 bases). The CDR3 loop spans 15 amino acids. CDR1 is MNHEY, CDR2 SVGAGI, per germline. The germline V and J ends were trimmed by 2 bases and 10 bases, with 18 bases remaining between them. The CDR3 is CASSYGWRLSEEQFF. In DNA, the CDR3 is TGTGCCAGCAGTTACGGGTGGAGGCTGTCGGAGGAGCAGTTCTTC.

This clonotype occurred many times. The rearrangement links TRBV4-2 to TRBJ2-7; D ambiguous. From germline, CDR1 is LGHNA and CDR2 YNFKEQ. V lost 1 base to trimming and J lost 5 bases, with 6 bases between them. This CDR3 is built from 12 residues. The CDR3 bases are TGTGCCAGCAGCCAAGCTGCGAACGAGCAGTACTTC. Residues: CASSQAANEQYF.

Regarding this clonotype: At one of its ends the junction is not consistent with the germline gene, which may arise from a read error. The CDR3 loop is CSAHSDSHSYELYF. CDR3 coding DNA: TGCAGTGCCCATTCCGACAGTCACTCCTACGAGCTGTACTTC. This chain connects TRBV20-1 to TRBJ2-7; a possible D gene is TRBD1 (5 bases). The germline CDR1 and CDR2 sequences are DFQATT and SNEGSKA (reference sequence). This CDR3 is built from 14 residues.

In this sample, this clonotype is medium-sized. This chain links TRBV20-1 with TRBJ2-1; 7 nucleotides line up with TRBD2. TRBJ2-7 matches the DNA end more closely, so the J call is doubtful. The CDR3 totals 13 residues. Germline CDR1 is DFQATT and CDR2 is SNEGSKA (reference sequence). The DNA of the CDR3 is TGCAGTGCTAGAACGCAGGGAGGGAATGAGCAGTACTTC. Its translation is CSARTQGGNEQYF.

The rearrangement uses TRBV7-9 and TRBJ2-7; 10 nucleotides align to TRBD2. Germline CDR1 reads SEHNR; CDR2 reads FQNEAQ (reference sequence). The V and J ends lost 10 bases and 7 bases, in that order; junction bases with no gene match: 13. CDR3 length: 14 amino acids. The CDR3 loop is CATGDPGLAWEQYF. CDR3 DNA: TGTGCCACCGGTGACCCGGGACTAGCGTGGGAGCAGTACTTC.

This clonotype is medium-sized. The J gene is TRBJ1-1, the V gene TRBV7-9; D is unresolved. CDR3 length: 13 residues. The germline gives CDR1 SEHNR, CDR2 FQNEAQ (reference sequence). V was pared by 5 bases and J by 4 bases, with 11 bases between. Here the CDR3 DNA reads TGTGCCAGCAGCCCCCCCGACGGCACTGAAGCTTTCTTT. This encodes CASSPPDGTEAFF.

This clonotype was seen at least ten times. This chain uses TRBV6-1 with TRBJ1-6, with a tentative D call TRBD1 (6 bases). Germline assignment: CDR1 MNHNS and CDR2 SASEGT. V was shortened by 8 bases and J by 1 base, with 15 bases between the two germline ends. The CDR3 runs 16 residues. In DNA form, the CDR3 reads TGTGCCAGCCAAGGGATGAGGGGGTCCTATAATTCACCCCTCCACTTT. It yields the protein CASQGMRGSYNSPLHF.

For this clonotype: Possible read error: a much larger clone is one base away. The conserved final phenylalanine or tryptophan is absent from the CDR3, which likely points to a read error. This chain links TRBV15 with TRBJ2-3, with D hard to call. From germline, CDR1 is LNHNV and CDR2 YYDKDF (reference sequence). V was clipped by 8 bases and J by 0 bases, with 6 bases between them. This CDR3 has 12 residues. The DNA of the CDR3 is TGTGCCACCGGACCTAGCACAGATACGCAGTATTTA. It codes for CATGPSTDTQYL.

This chain uses TRBV29-1 with TRBJ2-2; TRBD1 or TRBD2 may be the D gene (5 bases each). Trimming pared 7 bases from V and 1 base from J, leaving 10 bases between. Germline loops: CDR1 SQVTM, CDR2 ANQGSEA. This CDR3 has 13 residues. The chain's CDR3 is CSAEGQNTGELFF. CDR3 sequence (DNA): TGCAGCGCCGAGGGGCAGAACACCGGGGAGCTGTTTTTT.

V is TRBV4-1 and J is TRBJ2-5; D possibly corresponds to TRBD1 (5 bases). The V end was cut by 10 bases, the J end by 3 bases, with 18 bases between. Per germline, CDR1 MGHRA and CDR2 YSYEKL. The length of the CDR3 is 14 residues. CDR3 in amino acids: CANSLAGQEETQYF. The CDR3 DNA reads TGCGCCAACAGTCTCGCAGGGCAAGAAGAGACCCAGTACTTC.

This clonotype ranks as medium-sized (0.01 to 0.1%). The chain uses TRBV20-1 and TRBJ2-1, with TRBD2 identical over 7 bases. The CDR3 contains 13 residues. Germline-derived CDR1 and CDR2 are DFQATT and SNEGSKA (reference sequence). Trimming took 6 bases from V and 2 from J; bases not matched to a gene: 4. In DNA, the CDR3 is TGCAGTGCCCTAGCGGAGACCTACAATGAGCAGTTCTTC. Its protein is CSALAETYNEQFF.

Comment on this clonotype: The junction does not match germline at one end; this may be a read error. The chain links TRBV20-1 to TRBJ2-1; TRBD2 matches 10 bases. CDR1 DFQATT and CDR2 SNEGSKA come from the germline V gene (reference sequence). The CDR3 consists of 17 residues. CDR3 region: CSARGLAGALWDNEQSF. Written as DNA, the CDR3 is TGCAGTGCTAGGGGGCTAGCGGGAGCTCTCTGGGACAATGAGCAGTCCTTC.

Worth noting for this clonotype: Compared with germline, one end of the junction differs, possibly owing to a read error. This chain uses TRBV6-5 with TRBJ1-1; D not certain. The length of the CDR3 is 12 residues. Per the germline V gene, CDR1 is MNHEY and CDR2 is SVGAGI. CDR3 residues: CASKGQNTEAFF. The DNA for the CDR3 is TGTGCCAGCAAGGGTCAGAACACTGAAGCTTTCTTC.

This clonotype was observed a single time. A junction boundary mismatches the germline segment, possibly from a read error. V gene TRBV27 combines with J gene TRBJ2-7; D is possibly TRBD1 (5 bases). Per the germline V gene, CDR1 is MNHEY and CDR2 is SMNVEV (reference sequence). There are 13 residues in the CDR3. The CDR3 DNA reads TGCGCCAGCAGTTACACCAAGGGGCACGAGCAGTACTTC. Protein product: CASSYTKGHEQYF.

This clonotype has at least ten counts. This chain connects TRBV4-2 to TRBJ2-1; D gene ambiguous. V was shortened by 0 bases and J by 0 bases, with 9 bases between the two germline ends. The CDR3 is made up of 16 amino acids. The germline gives CDR1 LGHNA, CDR2 YNFKEQ. The chain's CDR3 is CASSQDEYASYNEQFF. CDR3 bases: TGTGCCAGCAGCCAAGATGAGTACGCCTCCTACAATGAGCAGTTCTTC.

This clonotype has a count of ten or more. V and J are TRBV9 and TRBJ2-1; TRBD2 aligns across 7 bases. Germline CDR1 is SGDLS and CDR2 is YYNGEE. This CDR3 spans 18 amino acids. Trimming removed 0 bases from V and 0 bases from J; junction bases left unmatched: 9. The DNA of the CDR3 is TGTGCCAGCAGCGTAGAAGCTAGCGGATACAGCTCCTACAATGAGCAGTTCTTC. Residues: CASSVEASGYSSYNEQFF.